The clone carrying this TCR beta chain has only a few counts. Its cognate antigen is unknown. TCRdb ran MiXCR on the reads and lists one entry per CDR3 protein. Of 380,000 or so distinct CDR3 sequences in the sample, roughly a third were seen once. There are 17 residues in the CDR3. J lost 3 bases, V lost 4 bases, and 14 bases had no gene match. Germline lookup yields CDR1 MNHEY and CDR2 SVGEGT. This sample was included in a study of T cell repertoires in cytomegalovirus infection. The source was cultured PBMCs, collected from culture after CMV antigen stimulation. The chain joins TRBV6-2 or TRBV6-3 to TRBJ2-7; 8 bases map to TRBD2. The clonotype originates from a human donor in good health (CMV status not recorded). Some clones in this sample may be carry-over from other donors' samples. The CDR3 nucleotides read TGTGCCAGCAGTTCGAGGACTAGTCGAGCGGGAGTCTACGAGCAGTACTTC. Protein product: CASSSRTSRAGVYEQYF.